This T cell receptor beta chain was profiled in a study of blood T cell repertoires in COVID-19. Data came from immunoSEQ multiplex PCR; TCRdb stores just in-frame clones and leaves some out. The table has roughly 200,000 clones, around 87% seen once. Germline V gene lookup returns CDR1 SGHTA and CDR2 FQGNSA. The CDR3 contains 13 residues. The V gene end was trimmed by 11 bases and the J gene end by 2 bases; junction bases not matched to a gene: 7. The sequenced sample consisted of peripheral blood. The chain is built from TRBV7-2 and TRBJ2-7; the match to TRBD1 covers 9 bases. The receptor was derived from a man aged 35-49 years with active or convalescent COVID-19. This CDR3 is CASGQGRTYEQYF. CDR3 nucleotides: TGTGCCTCGGGACAGGGTAGGACCTACGAGCAGTACTTC.